The clone carrying this T cell receptor (beta chain) was found once. Its target is not known. There was relapse after autologous stem cell transplantation in every patient, and there was variation in brentuximab vedotin exposure. The data stem from a study of PD-1 blockade in classical Hodgkin lymphoma. Profiled with immunoSEQ multiplex PCR; TCRdb holds only in-frame clones, not every one. This table has tens of thousands of clones, approximately 90% appearing once. The V gene's germline CDR1 is SGHTA and CDR2 FQGNSA. Trimming cost V 5 bases and J 4 bases, with 14 bases left between them. CDR3 length: 14 residues. Study-level points and caveats: Relative to healthy donors, newly diagnosed patients reportedly had lower baseline TCR diversity, which was reported as lower still in relapsed/refractory patients. Patients who responded completely had about the same baseline diversity as newly diagnosed patients.

The gene calls are TRBV7-2 and TRBJ1-2; possibly TRBD1 for D (6 bases). The TCR was taken from a human donor with classical Hodgkin lymphoma. The sample in question was peripheral blood mononuclear cells (PBMCs), obtained before the second cycle of nivolumab. CDR3 protein: CASSPNLDSYGYTF. The CDR3, as DNA: TGTGCCAGCAGCCCTAACCTGGACAGCTATGGCTACACCTTC.